The 30 T cell receptor beta chains presented below share a single source sample, sequenced in a study of post-analysis software for immune sequencing data (dated by TCRdb to between 2015 and 2017). Study-wide findings and limitations: Patients showed significantly higher frequencies than controls for a handful of TRBV segments, among them TRBV5-6, TRBV5-1 and TRBV20-1.

Their antigen targets remain unknown. The library was prepared using PCR. The data were produced on an Illumina HiSeq 2500. To reduce PCR and sequencing biases, unique molecular identifiers were built into the TCR beta cDNA libraries. Clones were called with MiXCR by TCRdb after fastp trimmed the public reads at Q25, and only in-frame beta chains were retained. All rows with the same CDR3 protein become a single entry with the most common DNA and genes. The sample records roughly 800,000 distinct CDR3 sequences, approximately 53% of which are singletons. The ten largest clones take up approximately 4.5% of the sample. The sequencing input was blood. These receptors originate from a girl aged 10-17 years with multiple sclerosis.

In this sample, this clonotype turned up a few times. The J gene is TRBJ2-4, the V gene TRBV7-9, with D perhaps TRBD1 or TRBD2 (5 bases each). There are 15 residues in the CDR3. Trimming left V 4 bases short and J 9 bases short, with 19 bases between. Germline CDR1 and CDR2: SEHNR and FQNEAQ (reference sequence). The CDR3 coding sequence is TGTGCCAGCAGCTCCCCTCGTGGCAGGGACGCCATTCAGTACTTC. Translating gives CASSSPRGRDAIQYF.

This clonotype was observed a handful of times. This chain links TRBV7-7 with TRBJ2-5; maybe TRBD1 (5 bases). V lost 1 base to trimming and J lost 2 bases, with 11 bases between them. The CDR3 is 15 amino acids. CDR1 is SSHAT and CDR2 is FNYEAQ in the germline V gene (reference sequence). Here the CDR3 reads CASSLGGPGQETQYF. CDR3 DNA: TGTGCCAGCAGCTTAGGGGGCCCGGGTCAAGAGACCCAGTACTTC.

This clonotype was counted a few times. This chain connects TRBV29-1 to TRBJ2-7; D remains unclear. Looked up from germline, CDR1 is SQVTM and CDR2 is ANQGSEA. Trimming shortened V by 5 bases and J by 4 bases, and 24 bases separated the two germline ends. The CDR3 loop spans 16 amino acids. The CDR3 region has the DNA TGCAGCGTTAACAAAAACGGCCCTCCTCCACCTTACGAGCAGTACTTC. Translating it yields CSVNKNGPPPPYEQYF.

The chain joins TRBV15 to TRBJ2-4, with D possibly TRBD1 on 6 matching bases. Gene TRBJ2-7 matches the end of the DNA better, so the J call may be wrong. The germline gives CDR1 LNHNV, CDR2 YYDKDF (reference sequence). This CDR3 has 16 amino acids. The DNA for the CDR3 is TGTGCCACCAGCAGCAGATTGGGGGCAGTAAGAGACGAGCAGTACTTC. It codes for CATSSRLGAVRDEQYF.

In DNA form, the CDR3 reads TGTGCCAGCGAACCGGGACAGGGGGCGATGAACACTGAAGCTTTCTTT. Translation gives CASEPGQGAMNTEAFF. V and J are TRBV6-4 and TRBJ1-1; 12 bases are shared with TRBD1. V trimming: 8 bases; J trimming: 0 bases; junction bases outside the gene matches: 7. The CDR3 is 16 residues long. The germline V gene has CDR1 MRHNA and CDR2 SNTAGT.

This clonotype was seen a handful of times. The chain uses TRBV28 and TRBJ2-3, with D perhaps TRBD2 (6 bases). V lost 5 bases to trimming and J lost 4 bases, with 19 bases between them. The germline V gene has CDR1 MDHEN and CDR2 SYDVKM. The CDR3 length is 16 residues. DNA of the CDR3: TGTGCCAGCAGTGGCCCCGGGAGAAGGAGGGCAGATACGCAGTATTTT. This codes for CASSGPGRRRADTQYF.

The rearrangement links TRBV12-3 or TRBV12-4 to TRBJ2-7; maybe TRBD2 (6 bases). This CDR3 is built from 14 residues. V was pared by 3 bases and J by 3 bases, with 12 bases between. The CDR3 DNA is TGTGCCAGCAGTTTTGGAGGGCGATGCTACGAGCAGTACTTC. Encoded protein: CASSFGGRCYEQYF.

Only a few counts were recorded for this clonotype. The chain employs TRBV5-5 and TRBJ2-3; TRBD2 agrees at 7 bases. CDR1 and CDR2 from the germline V gene are SGHKS and YYEKEE (reference sequence). V trimming: 3 bases; J trimming: 0 bases; junction bases outside the gene matches: 4. The CDR3 runs 15 residues. As DNA, the CDR3 is TGTGCCAGCAGCTCCGGGGGGACTAGCACAGATACGCAGTATTTT. Protein: CASSSGGTSTDTQYF.

V and J are TRBV6-1 and TRBJ2-1; D could derive from TRBD1 or TRBD2 (6 bases each). Germline V gene sequence: CDR1 MNHNS, CDR2 SASEGT. The CDR3 is 14 residues long. Trimming shortened V by 6 bases and J by 9 bases, and 18 bases separated the two germline ends. CDR3 amino acids: CASSPLWGAGEQFF. The CDR3 region has the DNA TGTGCCAGCAGCCCTTTGTGGGGGGCAGGTGAGCAGTTCTTC.

DNA for the CDR3: TGCAGCGTTGTAGCGACGCTGGAGCGCGAGCAGTTCTTC. Its translation is CSVVATLEREQFF. V and J are TRBV29-1 and TRBJ2-1; D is possibly TRBD2 (5 bases). Germline CDR1 is SQVTM and CDR2 is ANQGSEA. This CDR3 is 13 amino acids long. The germline V and J ends were trimmed by 4 bases and 10 bases, with 17 bases remaining between them.

The chain is built from TRBV18 and TRBJ1-1, with no clear D. This CDR3 region has 17 residues. Germline-derived CDR1 and CDR2 are KGHSH and LQKENI. V lost 1 base to trimming and J lost 7 bases, with 22 bases between them. Here the CDR3 reads CASSPRSAGFDPIEAFF. DNA of the CDR3: TGTGCCAGCTCACCACGTTCGGCAGGATTCGATCCAATTGAAGCTTTCTTT.

This clonotype is a singleton in its sample. The CDR3 sequence is CASSRGAGGTETQYF. The CDR3 DNA is TGTGCCAGCTCACGGGGGGCTGGAGGTACAGAGACCCAGTACTTC. V is TRBV25-1 and J is TRBJ2-4; a possible D gene is TRBD2 (7 bases). The DNA end lines up better with TRBJ2-5; the J call may be wrong. CDR3 size: 15 residues. Germline loops: CDR1 MGHDK, CDR2 SYGVNS.

This chain's CDR3 is CASSSGQAGAEGYTF. The CDR3 DNA sequence: TGTGCCAGCAGCTCCGGTCAGGCAGGGGCGGAAGGCTACACCTTC. The rearrangement links TRBV7-3 to TRBJ1-2, with D perhaps matching TRBD1 (6 bases). Looked up from germline, CDR1 is SGHTA and CDR2 is FQGTGA. The CDR3 sequence is 15 residues long. Trimming pared 4 bases from V and 8 bases from J, leaving 20 bases between.

This clonotype was seen only a few times. The V call is TRBV11-3, the J call TRBJ2-1; no clear D. The V and J ends lost 5 bases and 5 bases respectively, with 4 bases between them. Germline V gene sequence: CDR1 SGHNT, CDR2 YENEEA. The CDR3 sequence is 11 residues long. CDR3 DNA: TGTGCCAGCAGCGACGACAATGAGCAGTTCTTC. The encoded protein is CASSDDNEQFF.

The chain links TRBV29-1 to TRBJ2-7, with 10 bases that match TRBD2. The J call may be mistaken, given a closer DNA end match to TRBJ2-5. CDR3 length: 15 amino acids. Germline CDR1 reads SQVTM; CDR2 reads ANQGSEA. The CDR3 DNA sequence: TGCAGCGTTGAAGGCGAGCGGGGGGGCCTCCAGACCCAGTACTTC. Translated, it gives CSVEGERGGLQTQYF.

The V gene is TRBV29-1, the J gene TRBJ1-1; D may be TRBD1 (6 bases). Per the germline V gene, CDR1 is SQVTM and CDR2 is ANQGSEA. This CDR3 contains 14 residues. The V end was cut by 7 bases, the J end by 10 bases, with 25 bases between. The CDR3 is CSGLLQGGLFGAFF. CDR3 DNA sequence: TGCAGCGGGCTATTACAGGGAGGCCTCTTCGGAGCTTTCTTT. Filled out from reference TRBV29-1 and TRBJ1-1, the complete variable domain reads SAVISQKPSRDICQRGTSLTIQCQVDSQVTMMFWYRQQPGQSLTLIATANQGSEATYESGFVIDKFPISRPNLTFSTLTVSNMSPEDSSIYLCSGLLQGGLFGAFFGQGTRLTVV.

V is TRBV15 and J is TRBJ1-2; D is undetermined. The CDR3 spans 16 residues. Germline loops: CDR1 LNHNV, CDR2 YYDKDF (reference sequence). V lost 0 bases and J lost 1, with 12 bases in between. The CDR3 DNA reads TGTGCCACCAGCAGAGATACACCACCTATTAACTATGGCTACACCTTC. Residues: CATSRDTPPINYGYTF.

The V and J genes are TRBV13 and TRBJ2-3; D is undetermined. The CDR3 has 15 amino acids. The germline CDR1 and CDR2 sequences are PRHDT and FYEKMQ (reference sequence). The V and J ends lost 0 bases and 2 bases respectively, with 9 bases between them. CDR3 bases: TGTGCCAGCAGCTTAGGCCCCCGTGACACAGATACGCAGTATTTT. Translated, it gives CASSLGPRDTDTQYF.

This clonotype was found a few times. The chain links TRBV6-6 to TRBJ1-5, with 8 bases aligning to TRBD1. V lost 4 bases, J lost 5 bases, and 4 bases stayed unmatched. This CDR3 region has 14 residues. Germline V lookup: CDR1 MNHNY, CDR2 SVGAGI (reference sequence). CDR3 in amino acids: CASSWGQDYQPQHF. DNA of the CDR3: TGTGCCAGCAGTTGGGGACAGGACTATCAGCCCCAGCATTTT.

The chain combines TRBV5-1 with TRBJ2-5; 7 positions agree with TRBD2. This CDR3 spans 15 amino acids. Germline V gene sequence: CDR1 SGHRS, CDR2 YFSETQ. The V segment lost 6 bases and the J segment 5 bases; nucleotides outside the gene matches: 13. CDR3 in DNA: TGCGCCAGCACCCCCCTTACGGGAGGTCGGGAGACCCAGTACTTC. Its translation: CASTPLTGGRETQYF.

This clonotype was observed a handful of times. The gene calls are TRBV20-1 and TRBJ2-7; D possibly corresponds to TRBD1 (5 bases). This CDR3 has 13 residues. The V and J ends lost 2 bases and 6 bases respectively, with 14 bases between them. Germline V lookup: CDR1 DFQATT, CDR2 SNEGSKA (reference sequence). In DNA form, the CDR3 reads TGCAGTGCTAGATCAGGGTCGACCGGCGAGCAGTACTTC. Protein: CSARSGSTGEQYF.

This rearrangement joins TRBV6-6 to TRBJ1-5; 8 bases fit TRBD1. The trim removed 8 bases at V and 2 bases at J, leaving 2 bases unmatched. The germline gives CDR1 MNHNY, CDR2 SVGAGI (reference sequence). There are 13 residues in the CDR3. The CDR3 DNA follows: TGTGCCAGCCAGGACAGGGGCAATCAGCCCCAGCATTTT. Translation: CASQDRGNQPQHF.

CDR3 loop: CASSSLSGLAGQETQYF. The CDR3 bases are TGTGCCAGCAGCTCTCTCTCGGGACTAGCGGGCCAAGAGACCCAGTACTTC. J is TRBJ2-5 and V is TRBV7-2; 12 nucleotides match TRBD2. The CDR3 length is 17 residues. V lost 4 bases to trimming and J lost 1 base; unmatched junction nucleotides: 7. The germline gives CDR1 SGHTA, CDR2 FQGNSA.

The sample holds one count of this clonotype. V is TRBV5-1 and J is TRBJ2-3; D unresolved. V was trimmed by 4 bases and J by 3 bases, leaving 15 bases between them. CDR3 length: 15 residues. CDR1 is SGHRS, CDR2 YFSETQ, per germline. The CDR3 reads CASSLKIFGTDTQYF. For the CDR3, the DNA is TGCGCCAGCAGCCTGAAGATATTTGGGACAGATACGCAGTATTTT.

The chain joins TRBV2 to TRBJ2-5, with D possibly being TRBD2 (5 bases). The tail of the sequence fits TRBJ2-7 better, so the J call may be wrong. The CDR3 runs to 14 residues. The germline V gene has CDR1 SNHLY and CDR2 FYNNEI. CDR3 sequence: CASSVFPGIDEQYF. The DNA for the CDR3 is TGTGCCAGCAGTGTCTTCCCGGGGATTGACGAGCAGTACTTC.

The rearrangement uses TRBV20-1 and TRBJ2-7; 10 bases are shared with TRBD2. This CDR3 has 14 amino acids. The V gene's germline CDR1 is DFQATT and CDR2 SNEGSKA (reference sequence). Germline trimming cut 5 bases from V and 2 bases from J; bases unmatched to any gene: 6. CDR3 DNA sequence: TGCAGTGCTTCCGGGACTAGCGTTCCCTACGAGCAGTACTTC. Protein product: CSASGTSVPYEQYF.

This clonotype was counted a few times. V gene TRBV7-6 combines with J gene TRBJ2-5; D gene uncertain. This CDR3 has 14 residues. V was shortened by 1 base and J by 2 bases, with 8 bases between the two germline ends. The V gene's germline CDR1 is SGHVS and CDR2 FNYEAQ. CDR3 sequence reads: CASSLGVLQETQYF. The CDR3 DNA follows: TGTGCCAGCAGCTTAGGCGTGTTACAAGAGACCCAGTACTTC. The entire variable domain, with the rest obtained from reference TRBV7-6 and TRBJ2-5, is as follows: GAGVSQSPRYKVTKRGQDVALRCDPISGHVSLYWYRQALGQGPEFLTYFNYEAQQDKSGLPNDRFSAERPEGSISTLTIQRTEQRDSAMYRCASSLGVLQETQYFGPGTRLLVL.

Of note for this clonotype: The germline gene is not matched at one end of the junction; a read error may be the cause. This rearrangement joins TRBV6-1 to TRBJ1-5; 11 nucleotides align to TRBD1. Germline assignment: CDR1 MNHNS and CDR2 SASEGT. The CDR3 runs to 16 residues. The CDR3: CTSRGTGGRLNQPQHF. Here the CDR3 DNA reads TGTACCAGCAGGGGGACAGGGGGTAGACTCAATCAGCCCCAGCATTTT.

The chain couples TRBV6-2 or TRBV6-3 to TRBJ2-7; TRBD2 agrees at 10 bases. The CDR3 length is 17 residues. Trimming took 5 bases from V and 0 from J; bases not matched to a gene: 10. CDR1 is MNHEY, CDR2 SVGEGT, per germline. The CDR3 coding sequence is TGTGCCAGCAGTGACGACCTCTCTAGCGGGGGCTCCTACGAGCAGTACTTC. Encoded protein: CASSDDLSSGGSYEQYF.

This rearrangement joins TRBV20-1 to TRBJ2-1; TRBD2 is a possible D gene (6 bases). Trimming removed 5 bases at V and 7 bases at J, with 9 bases between. The CDR3 is made up of 11 amino acids. Germline V gives CDR1 DFQATT, CDR2 SNEGSKA (reference sequence). The CDR3 region is CSASLANEQFF. The DNA of the CDR3 is TGCAGTGCTTCACTAGCAAATGAGCAGTTCTTC.